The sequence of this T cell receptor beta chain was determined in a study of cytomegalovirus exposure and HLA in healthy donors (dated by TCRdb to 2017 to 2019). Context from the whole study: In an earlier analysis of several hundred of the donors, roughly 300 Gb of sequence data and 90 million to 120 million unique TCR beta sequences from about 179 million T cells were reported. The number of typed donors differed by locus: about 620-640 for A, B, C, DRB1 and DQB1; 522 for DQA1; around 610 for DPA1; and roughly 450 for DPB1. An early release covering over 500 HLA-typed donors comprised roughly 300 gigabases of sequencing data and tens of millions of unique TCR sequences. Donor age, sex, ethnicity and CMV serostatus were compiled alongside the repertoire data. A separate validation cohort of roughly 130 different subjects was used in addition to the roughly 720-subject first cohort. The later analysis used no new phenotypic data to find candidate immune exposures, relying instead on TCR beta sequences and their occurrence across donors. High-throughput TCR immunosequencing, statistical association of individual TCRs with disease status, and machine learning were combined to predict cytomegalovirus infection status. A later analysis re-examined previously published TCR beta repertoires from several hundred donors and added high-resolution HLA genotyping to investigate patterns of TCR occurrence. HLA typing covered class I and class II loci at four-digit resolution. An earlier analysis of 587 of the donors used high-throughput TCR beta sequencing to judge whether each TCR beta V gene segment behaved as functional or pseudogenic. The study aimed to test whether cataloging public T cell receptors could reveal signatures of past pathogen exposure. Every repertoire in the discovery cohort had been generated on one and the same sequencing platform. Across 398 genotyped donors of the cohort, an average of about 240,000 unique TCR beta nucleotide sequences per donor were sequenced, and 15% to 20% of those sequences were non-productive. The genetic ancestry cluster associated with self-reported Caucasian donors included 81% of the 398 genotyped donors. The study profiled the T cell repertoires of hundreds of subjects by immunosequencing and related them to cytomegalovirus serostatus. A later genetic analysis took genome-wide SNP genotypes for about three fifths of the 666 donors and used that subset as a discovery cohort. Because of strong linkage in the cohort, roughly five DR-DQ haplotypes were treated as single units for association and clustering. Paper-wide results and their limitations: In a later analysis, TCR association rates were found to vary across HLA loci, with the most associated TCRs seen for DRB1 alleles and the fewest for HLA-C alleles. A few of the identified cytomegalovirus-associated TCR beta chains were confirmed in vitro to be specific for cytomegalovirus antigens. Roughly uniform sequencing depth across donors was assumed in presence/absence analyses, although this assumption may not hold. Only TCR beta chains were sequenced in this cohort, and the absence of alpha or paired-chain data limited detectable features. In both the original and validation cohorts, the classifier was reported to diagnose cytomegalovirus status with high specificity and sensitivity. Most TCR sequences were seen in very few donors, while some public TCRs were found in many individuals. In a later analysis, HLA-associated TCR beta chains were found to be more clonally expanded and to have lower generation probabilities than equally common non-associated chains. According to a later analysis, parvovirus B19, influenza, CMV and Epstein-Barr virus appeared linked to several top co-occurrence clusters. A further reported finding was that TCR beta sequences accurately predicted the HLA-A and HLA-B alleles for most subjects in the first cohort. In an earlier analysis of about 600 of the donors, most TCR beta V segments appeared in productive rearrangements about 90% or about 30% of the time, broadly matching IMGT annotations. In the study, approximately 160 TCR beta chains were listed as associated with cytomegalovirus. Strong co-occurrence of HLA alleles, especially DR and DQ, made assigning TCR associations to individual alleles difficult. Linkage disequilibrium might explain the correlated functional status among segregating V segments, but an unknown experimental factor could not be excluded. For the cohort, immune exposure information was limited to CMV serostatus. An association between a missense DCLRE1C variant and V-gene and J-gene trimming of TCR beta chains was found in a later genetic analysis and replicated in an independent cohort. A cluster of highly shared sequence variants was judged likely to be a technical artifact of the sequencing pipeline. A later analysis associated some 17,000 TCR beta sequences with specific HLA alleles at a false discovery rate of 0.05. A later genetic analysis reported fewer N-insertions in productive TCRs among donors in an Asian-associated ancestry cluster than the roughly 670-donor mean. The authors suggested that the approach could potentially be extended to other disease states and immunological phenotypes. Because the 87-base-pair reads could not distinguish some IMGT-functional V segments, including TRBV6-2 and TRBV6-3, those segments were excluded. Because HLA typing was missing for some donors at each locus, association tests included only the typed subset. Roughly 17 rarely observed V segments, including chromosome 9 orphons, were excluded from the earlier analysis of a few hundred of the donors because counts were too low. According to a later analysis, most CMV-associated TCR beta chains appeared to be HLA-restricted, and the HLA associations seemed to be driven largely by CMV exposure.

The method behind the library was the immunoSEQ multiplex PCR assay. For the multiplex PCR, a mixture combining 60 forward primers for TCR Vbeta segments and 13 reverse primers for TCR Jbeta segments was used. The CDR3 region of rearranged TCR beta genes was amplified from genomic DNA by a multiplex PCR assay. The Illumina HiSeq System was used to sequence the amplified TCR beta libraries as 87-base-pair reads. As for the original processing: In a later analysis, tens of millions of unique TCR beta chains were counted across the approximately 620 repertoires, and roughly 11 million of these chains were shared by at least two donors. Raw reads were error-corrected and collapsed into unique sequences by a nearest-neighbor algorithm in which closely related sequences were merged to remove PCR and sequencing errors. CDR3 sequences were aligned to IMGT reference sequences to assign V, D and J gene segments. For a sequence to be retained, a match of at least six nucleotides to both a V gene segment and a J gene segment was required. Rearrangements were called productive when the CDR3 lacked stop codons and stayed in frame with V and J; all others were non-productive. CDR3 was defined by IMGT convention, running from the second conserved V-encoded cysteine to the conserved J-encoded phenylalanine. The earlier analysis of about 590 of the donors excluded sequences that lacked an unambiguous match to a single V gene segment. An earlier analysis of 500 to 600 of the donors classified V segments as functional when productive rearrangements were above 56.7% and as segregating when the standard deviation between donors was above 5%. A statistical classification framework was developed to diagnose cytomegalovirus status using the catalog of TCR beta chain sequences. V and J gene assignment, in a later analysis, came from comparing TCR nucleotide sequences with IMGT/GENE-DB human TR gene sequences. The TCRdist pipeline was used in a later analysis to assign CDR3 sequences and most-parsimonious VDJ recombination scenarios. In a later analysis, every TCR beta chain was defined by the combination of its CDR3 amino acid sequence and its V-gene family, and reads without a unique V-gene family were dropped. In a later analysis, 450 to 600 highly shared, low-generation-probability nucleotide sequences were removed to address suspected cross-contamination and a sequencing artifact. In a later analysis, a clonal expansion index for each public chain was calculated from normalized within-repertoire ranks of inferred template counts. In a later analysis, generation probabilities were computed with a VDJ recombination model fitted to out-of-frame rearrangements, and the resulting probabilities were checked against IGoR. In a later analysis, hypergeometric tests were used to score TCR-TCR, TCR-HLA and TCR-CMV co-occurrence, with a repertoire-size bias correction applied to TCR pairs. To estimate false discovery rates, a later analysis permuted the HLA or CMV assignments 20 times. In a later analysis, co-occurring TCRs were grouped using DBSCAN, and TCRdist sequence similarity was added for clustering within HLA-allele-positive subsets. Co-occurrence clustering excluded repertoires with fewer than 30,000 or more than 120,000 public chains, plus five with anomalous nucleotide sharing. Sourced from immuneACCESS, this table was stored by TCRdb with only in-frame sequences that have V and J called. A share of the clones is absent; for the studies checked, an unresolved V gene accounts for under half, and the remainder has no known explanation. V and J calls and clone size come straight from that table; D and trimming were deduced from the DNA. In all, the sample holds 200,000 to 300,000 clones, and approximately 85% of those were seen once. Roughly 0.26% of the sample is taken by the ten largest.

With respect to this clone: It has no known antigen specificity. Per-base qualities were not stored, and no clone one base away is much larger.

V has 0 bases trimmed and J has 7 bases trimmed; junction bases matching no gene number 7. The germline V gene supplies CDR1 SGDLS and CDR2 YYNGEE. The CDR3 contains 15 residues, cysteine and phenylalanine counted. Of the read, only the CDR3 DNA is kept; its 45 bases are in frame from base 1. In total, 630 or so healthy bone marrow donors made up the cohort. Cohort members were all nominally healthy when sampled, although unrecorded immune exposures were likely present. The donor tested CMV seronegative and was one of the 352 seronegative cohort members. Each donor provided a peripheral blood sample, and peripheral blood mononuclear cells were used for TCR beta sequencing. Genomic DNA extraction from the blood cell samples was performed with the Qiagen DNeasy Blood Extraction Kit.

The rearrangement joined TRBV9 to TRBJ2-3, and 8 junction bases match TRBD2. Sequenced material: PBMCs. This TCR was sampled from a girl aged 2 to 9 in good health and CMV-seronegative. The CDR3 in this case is CASSVVAGGWNTQYF. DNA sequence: TGTGCCAGCAGCGTAGTTGCGGGAGGTTGGAATACGCAGTATTTT. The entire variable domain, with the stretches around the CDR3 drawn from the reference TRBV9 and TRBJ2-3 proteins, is DSGVTQTPKHLITATGQRVTLRCSPRSGDLSVYWYQQSLDQGLQFLIQYYNGEERAKGNILERFSAQQFPDLHSELNLSSLELGDSALYFCASSVVAGGWNTQYFGPGTRLTVL.